A single sample gave rise to the 7 T cell receptor beta chains below, sequenced in a study of T-cell memory formation after mild COVID-19. From the 5' RACE reads, TCRdb called clonotypes with MiXCR, one entry per CDR3 protein. The data hold roughly 600,000 distinct CDR3 sequences, with over 15% observed a single time. The source material was PBMCs or a T cell subset sorted from them (not recorded which). The receptor set was obtained from an adult woman who had mild COVID-19 (a few samples of this study predate the infection). Cell type and time point are not known.

The rearrangement uses TRBV7-2 and TRBJ1-3; D possibly corresponds to TRBD1 (5 bases). Trimming took off 8 bases at V and 0 bases at J, with 14 bases between the two ends. The germline gives CDR1 SGHTA, CDR2 FQGNSA. The CDR3 is made up of 15 amino acids. This chain's CDR3 is CASGGDFGSGNTIYF. DNA for the CDR3: TGTGCCAGCGGAGGGGACTTCGGCTCTGGAAACACCATATATTTT.

This clonotype appeared a few times. V gene TRBV2 combines with J gene TRBJ2-7; D is perhaps TRBD2 (5 bases). The ends were cut back, 5 bases at V and 3 bases at J, with 8 bases in the middle. The CDR3 loop spans 12 amino acids. Per the germline V gene, CDR1 is SNHLY and CDR2 is FYNNEI. The DNA for the CDR3 is TGTGCCAGCAGTACACTAGTCTACGAGCAGTACTTC. Translation: CASSTLVYEQYF.

Here the CDR3 reads CASSPGGNSNQPQHF. The CDR3 nucleotides read TGTGCCAGCAGCCCCGGGGGGAATAGCAATCAGCCCCAGCATTTT. The V and J genes are TRBV6-5 and TRBJ1-5; D perhaps matches TRBD1 (5 bases). Per germline, CDR1 MNHEY and CDR2 SVGAGI. The CDR3 runs 15 residues. Trimming stripped 6 bases from V and 0 bases from J, with 12 bases between.

Ten or more counts support this clonotype. This chain joins TRBV7-6 and TRBJ2-7; TRBD2 matches 7 bases. The CDR3 contains 16 residues. The ends lost 7 bases at V and 4 bases at J; junction bases unmatched: 16. The germline CDR1 and CDR2 sequences are SGHVS and FNYEAQ. The CDR3 loop reads CASKREPIEGAYEQYF. The CDR3 nucleotides are TGTGCCAGCAAGCGGGAACCGATTGAAGGGGCTTACGAGCAGTACTTC.

The V gene is TRBV7-8, the J gene TRBJ2-5; D unclear. Germline-derived CDR1 and CDR2 are SGHVS and FQNEAQ. CDR3 length: 15 amino acids. V lost 7 bases and J lost 4, with 19 bases in between. This CDR3 is CASKALGRRIETQYF. In DNA, the CDR3 is TGTGCCAGCAAAGCCCTCGGGCGACGGATAGAGACCCAGTACTTC.

This clonotype was seen only a few times. The chain has TRBV4-1 and TRBJ2-3; 7 nucleotides align to TRBD1. The CDR3 contains 14 residues. Looked up from germline, CDR1 is MGHRA and CDR2 is YSYEKL. V lost 2 bases and J lost 7; bases outside the gene matches: 6. The CDR3 loop reads CASSQPLGQNTQYF. The CDR3 DNA is TGCGCCAGCAGCCAACCTCTGGGACAGAATACGCAGTATTTT.

The chain uses TRBV7-9 and TRBJ1-6; D unresolved. From germline, CDR1 is SEHNR and CDR2 FQNEAQ (reference sequence). V lost 5 bases and J 7 bases, leaving 12 bases between the germline ends. This CDR3 is built from 14 residues. CDR3 in DNA: TGTGCCAGCAGCCAAGACCCGGGGAATTCACCCCTCCACTTT. Amino acids: CASSQDPGNSPLHF.